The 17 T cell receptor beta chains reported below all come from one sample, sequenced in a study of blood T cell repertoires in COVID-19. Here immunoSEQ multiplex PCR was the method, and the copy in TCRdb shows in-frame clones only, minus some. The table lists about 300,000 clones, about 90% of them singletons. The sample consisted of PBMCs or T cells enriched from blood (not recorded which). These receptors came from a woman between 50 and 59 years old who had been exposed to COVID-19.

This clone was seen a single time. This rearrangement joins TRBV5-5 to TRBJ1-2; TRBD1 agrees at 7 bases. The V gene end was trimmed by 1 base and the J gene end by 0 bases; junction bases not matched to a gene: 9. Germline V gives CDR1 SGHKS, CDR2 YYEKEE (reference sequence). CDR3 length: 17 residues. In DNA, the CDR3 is TGTGCCAGCAGCTTGTCTCTCCGGGACAGTTCTAACTATGGCTACACCTTC. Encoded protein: CASSLSLRDSSNYGYTF.

The CDR3 protein is CAISDTVGQPNTGELFF. CDR3 nucleotide sequence: TGTGCCATCAGTGATACTGTGGGACAGCCAAACACCGGGGAGCTGTTTTTT. J is TRBJ2-2 and V is TRBV10-3; 7 nucleotides agree with TRBD1. J gave up 2 bases and V 3 bases, and 9 bases lay outside the gene matches. Germline V gene data show CDR1 as ENHRY and CDR2 as SYGVKD. CDR3 length: 17 residues.

DNA of the CDR3: TGTGCCAGCAGCCAACGGCAGGGGGCCCGTAATTCACCCCTCCACTTT. Its translation: CASSQRQGARNSPLHF. V gene TRBV3-1 (or the pseudogene TRBV3-2) combines with J gene TRBJ1-6; the match to TRBD1 covers 8 bases. V dropped 2 bases and J dropped 6; count of bases not matched to a gene: 6. Per the germline V gene, CDR1 is LGHDT and CDR2 is YNNKEL (reference sequence). There are 16 residues in the CDR3.

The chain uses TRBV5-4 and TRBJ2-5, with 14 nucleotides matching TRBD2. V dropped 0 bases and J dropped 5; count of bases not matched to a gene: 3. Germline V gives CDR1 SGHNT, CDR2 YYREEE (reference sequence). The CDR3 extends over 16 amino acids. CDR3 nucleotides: TGTGCCAGCAGCTTGGGACTAGCGGGGGGGTTGGAGACCCAGTACTTC. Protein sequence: CASSLGLAGGLETQYF.

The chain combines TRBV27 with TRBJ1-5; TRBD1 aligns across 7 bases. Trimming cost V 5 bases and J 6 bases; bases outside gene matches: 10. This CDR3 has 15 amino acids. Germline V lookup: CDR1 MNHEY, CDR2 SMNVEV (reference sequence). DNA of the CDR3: TGTGCCAGCAGTGTGACAGGGAAGGTAGGTCAGCCCCAGCATTTT. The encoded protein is CASSVTGKVGQPQHF.

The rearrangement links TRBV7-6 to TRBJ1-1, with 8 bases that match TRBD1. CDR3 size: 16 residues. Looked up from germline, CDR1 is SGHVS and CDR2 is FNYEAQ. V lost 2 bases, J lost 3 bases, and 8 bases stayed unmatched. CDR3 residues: CASSLKTGGRDTEAFF. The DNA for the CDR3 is TGTGCCAGCAGCTTAAAAACAGGGGGTAGGGACACTGAAGCTTTCTTT. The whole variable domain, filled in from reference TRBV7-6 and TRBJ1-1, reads GAGVSQSPRYKVTKRGQDVALRCDPISGHVSLYWYRQALGQGPEFLTYFNYEAQQDKSGLPNDRFSAERPEGSISTLTIQRTEQRDSAMYRCASSLKTGGRDTEAFFGQGTRLTVV.

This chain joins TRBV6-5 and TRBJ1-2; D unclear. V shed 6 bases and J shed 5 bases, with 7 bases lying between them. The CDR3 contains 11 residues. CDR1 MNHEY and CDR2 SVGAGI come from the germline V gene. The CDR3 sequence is CASRDRYGYTF. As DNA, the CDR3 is TGTGCCAGCAGAGATAGATATGGCTACACCTTC.

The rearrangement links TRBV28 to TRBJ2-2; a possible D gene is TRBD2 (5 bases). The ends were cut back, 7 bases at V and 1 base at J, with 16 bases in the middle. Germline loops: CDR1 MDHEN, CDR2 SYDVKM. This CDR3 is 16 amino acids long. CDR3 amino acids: CASTPSERVNTGELFF. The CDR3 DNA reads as TGTGCCAGCACCCCGTCCGAGAGGGTGAACACCGGGGAGCTGTTTTTT. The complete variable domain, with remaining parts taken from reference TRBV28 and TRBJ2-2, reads DVKVTQSSRYLVKRTGEKVFLECVQDMDHENMFWYRQDPGLGLRLIYFSYDVKMKEKGDIPEGYSVSREKKERFSLILESASTNQTSMYLCASTPSERVNTGELFFGEGSRLTVL.

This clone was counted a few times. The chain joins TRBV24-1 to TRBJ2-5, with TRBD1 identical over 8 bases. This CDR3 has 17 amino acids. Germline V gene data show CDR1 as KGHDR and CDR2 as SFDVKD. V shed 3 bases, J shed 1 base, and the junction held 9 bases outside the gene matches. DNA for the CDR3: TGTGCCACCAGTGATACGAGCAGGGGGCGATTCCAAGAGACCCAGTACTTC. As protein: CATSDTSRGRFQETQYF.

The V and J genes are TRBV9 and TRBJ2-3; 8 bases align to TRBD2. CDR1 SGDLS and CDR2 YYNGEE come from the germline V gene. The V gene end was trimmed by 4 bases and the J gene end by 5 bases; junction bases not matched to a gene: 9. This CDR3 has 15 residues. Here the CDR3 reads CASSPSGGREDTQYF. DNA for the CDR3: TGTGCCAGCAGCCCCTCGGGGGGGAGGGAAGATACGCAGTATTTT.

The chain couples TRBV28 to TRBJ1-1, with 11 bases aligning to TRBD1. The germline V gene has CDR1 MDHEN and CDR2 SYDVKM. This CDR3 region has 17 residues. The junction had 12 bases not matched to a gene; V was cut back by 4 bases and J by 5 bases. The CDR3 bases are TGTGCCAGCAGTTCGCCGGGACAGGGGGTTTTGAGGACTGAAGCTTTCTTT. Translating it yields CASSSPGQGVLRTEAFF.

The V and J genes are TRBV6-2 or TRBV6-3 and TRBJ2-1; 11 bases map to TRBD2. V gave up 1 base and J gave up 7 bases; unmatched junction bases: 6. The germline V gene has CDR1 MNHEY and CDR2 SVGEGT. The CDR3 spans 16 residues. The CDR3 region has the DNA TGTGCCAGCAGTTACTTAGCGGGGGGGCTCAGAAATGAGCAGTTCTTC. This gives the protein CASSYLAGGLRNEQFF.

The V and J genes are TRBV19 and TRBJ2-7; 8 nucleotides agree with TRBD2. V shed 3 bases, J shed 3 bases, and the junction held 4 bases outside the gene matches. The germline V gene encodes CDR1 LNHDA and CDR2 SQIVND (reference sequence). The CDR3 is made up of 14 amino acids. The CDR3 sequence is CASSMERGLYEQYF. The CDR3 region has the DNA TGTGCCAGTAGTATGGAGCGGGGGCTCTACGAGCAGTACTTC.

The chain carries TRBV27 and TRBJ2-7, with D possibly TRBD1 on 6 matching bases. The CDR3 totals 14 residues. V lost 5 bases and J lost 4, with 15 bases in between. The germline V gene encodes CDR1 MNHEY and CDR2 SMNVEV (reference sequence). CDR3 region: CASSLETGPYEQYF. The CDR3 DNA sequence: TGTGCCAGCAGTCTGGAGACAGGACCTTACGAGCAGTACTTC.

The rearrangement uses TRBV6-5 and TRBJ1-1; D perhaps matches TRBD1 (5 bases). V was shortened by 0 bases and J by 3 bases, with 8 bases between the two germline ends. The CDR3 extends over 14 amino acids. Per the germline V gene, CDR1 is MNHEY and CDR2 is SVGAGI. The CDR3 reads CASSYSIRDTEAFF. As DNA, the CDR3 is TGTGCCAGCAGTTACTCGATCAGGGACACTGAAGCTTTCTTT.

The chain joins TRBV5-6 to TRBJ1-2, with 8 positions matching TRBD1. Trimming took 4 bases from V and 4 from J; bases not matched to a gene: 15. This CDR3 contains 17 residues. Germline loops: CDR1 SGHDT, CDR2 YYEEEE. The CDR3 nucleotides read TGTGCCAGCAGCCCCTTTTCGACAGGGGAAATTGGCTATGGCTACACCTTC. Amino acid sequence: CASSPFSTGEIGYGYTF.

The CDR3 DNA sequence: TGTGCCAGCAGCCAAAACGGACAGGGTAATTCCTACGAGCAGTACTTC. It codes for CASSQNGQGNSYEQYF. This chain uses TRBV11-2 with TRBJ2-7; 8 bases map to TRBD1. The junction had 10 bases not matched to a gene; V was cut back by 5 bases and J by 1 base. This CDR3 is 16 amino acids long. Germline V lookup: CDR1 SGHAT, CDR2 FQNNGV.